This TCR beta chain was retrieved from a study of blood T cell repertoires in COVID-19. Germline CDR1 and CDR2: MNHEY and SVGAGI. The germline V and J ends were trimmed by 8 bases and 1 base, with 15 bases remaining between them. This CDR3 region has 15 residues. This clone was counted at least ten times. Sequencing was performed with immunoSEQ multiplex PCR; in TCRdb, only in-frame clones are kept and a portion is missing. The profile shows approximately 170,000 clones, over 75% of them singletons. The TCR sequence derives from a human donor in a cohort sampled during active COVID-19. The sample consisted of peripheral blood. This chain uses TRBV6-5 with TRBJ1-3; D gene unclear. The CDR3 protein is CASSPGVGSGNTIYF. CDR3 DNA sequence: TGTGCCAGCTCCCCCGGGGTAGGATCTGGAAACACCATATATTTT.